The 9 T cell receptor beta chains below were found in one sample sequenced in a study of shared clonotypes between healthy human individuals. Sequencing was performed with immunoSEQ multiplex PCR; in TCRdb, only in-frame clones are kept and a portion is missing. The repertoire consists of about 680,000 clones, with 74% occurring once and the leading ten covering approximately 1.6%. Sequencing was done on a sample of memory CD4+ T cells sorted from blood. The sample's subset: CD45RA-negative fraction. The receptors shown here come from a woman in her twenties or thirties in good health.

The genes are TRBV19 and TRBJ2-3; D is undetermined. V was cut by 0 bases and J by 6 bases, with 4 bases left in between. Germline lookup yields CDR1 LNHDA and CDR2 SQIVND (reference sequence). The CDR3 covers 12 residues. Written as DNA, the CDR3 is TGTGCCAGTAGTATAGAACTGGATACGCAGTATTTT. Translated: CASSIELDTQYF.

This clone came up once. The chain combines TRBV7-9 with TRBJ2-7, with D uncertain. Germline V CDR1 and CDR2: SEHNR, FQNEAQ (reference sequence). The CDR3 has 12 residues. Trimming left V 4 bases short and J 4 bases short, with 8 bases between. In nucleotides, the CDR3 is TGTGCCAGCAGCTCCGGTATGTACGAGCAGTACTTC. This sequence encodes CASSSGMYEQYF. The complete variable domain, with remaining parts taken from reference TRBV7-9 and TRBJ2-7, reads DTGVSQNPRHKITKRGQNVTFRCDPISEHNRLYWYRQTLGQGPEFLTYFQNEAQLEKSRLLSDRFSAERPKGSFSTLEIQRTEQGDSAMYLCASSSGMYEQYFGPGTRLTVT.

The V call is TRBV29-1, the J call TRBJ1-3; D is uncertain. There are 14 residues in the CDR3. The V end was cut by 5 bases, the J end by 0 bases, with 11 bases between. Per the germline V gene, CDR1 is SQVTM and CDR2 is ANQGSEA. The CDR3 nucleotides are TGCAGCGTTAGCCCTTGGAACTCTGGAAACACCATATATTTT. Amino acids: CSVSPWNSGNTIYF. The complete variable domain, with remaining parts taken from reference TRBV29-1 and TRBJ1-3, reads SAVISQKPSRDICQRGTSLTIQCQVDSQVTMMFWYRQQPGQSLTLIATANQGSEATYESGFVIDKFPISRPNLTFSTLTVSNMSPEDSSIYLCSVSPWNSGNTIYFGEGSWLTVV.

The rearrangement joins TRBV11-1 to TRBJ2-1, with 10 nucleotides matching TRBD2. Germline V gives CDR1 SGHAT, CDR2 FQDESV (reference sequence). The ends lost 0 bases at V and 7 bases at J; junction bases unmatched: 9. The CDR3 is 17 residues long. The DNA of the CDR3 is TGTGCCAGCAGCTTAGCTGTGGCTAGCGGGAGTGGGAATGAGCAGTTCTTC. As protein: CASSLAVASGSGNEQFF.

This clone occurred many times. Other DNA sequences in this sample translate to the same CDR3. This chain uses TRBV28 with TRBJ2-5; TRBD2 aligns across 7 bases. The CDR3 length is 15 residues. J lost 5 bases, V lost 5 bases, and 11 bases had no gene match. Germline CDR1 reads MDHEN; CDR2 reads SYDVKM. CDR3 DNA sequence: TGTGCCAGCAGTCCCCCTGGGGGGGACCTGGAGACCCAGTACTTC. Its translation: CASSPPGGDLETQYF. The full variable domain, its missing parts supplied by reference TRBV28 and TRBJ2-5, is DVKVTQSSRYLVKRTGEKVFLECVQDMDHENMFWYRQDPGLGLRLIYFSYDVKMKEKGDIPEGYSVSREKKERFSLILESASTNQTSMYLCASSPPGGDLETQYFGPGTRLLVL.

The chain recombines TRBV27 with TRBJ2-7; 11 bases match TRBD1. CDR1 is MNHEY and CDR2 is SMNVEV in the germline V gene (reference sequence). V lost 6 bases to trimming and J lost 4 bases; unmatched junction nucleotides: 11. The CDR3 is 16 residues long. The CDR3 DNA sequence: TGTGCCAGCAGCCACACCTCCGGGACAGGGGGTTACGAGCAGTACTTC. This gives the protein CASSHTSGTGGYEQYF.

The chain recombines TRBV27 with TRBJ2-3; the D is unclear. The CDR3 is 15 residues long. Trimming pared 2 bases from V and 0 bases from J, leaving 9 bases between. Looked up from germline, CDR1 is MNHEY and CDR2 is SMNVEV (reference sequence). The CDR3 here is CASSLDLTSTDTQYF. CDR3 coding DNA: TGTGCCAGCAGTTTAGATCTGACTAGCACAGATACGCAGTATTTT.

This rearrangement joins TRBV10-3 to TRBJ2-7; D gene uncertain. V lost 0 bases and J lost 3, with 6 bases in between. The CDR3 spans 13 residues. The V gene's germline CDR1 is ENHRY and CDR2 SYGVKD. The CDR3 reads CAISESSVYEQYF. The CDR3 DNA reads TGTGCCATCAGTGAGTCGTCGGTCTACGAGCAGTACTTC.

The CDR3 DNA sequence: TGTGCCAGCAGCGGACGGCCACAAGAGACCCAGTACTTC. This sequence encodes CASSGRPQETQYF. The chain joins TRBV6-5 to TRBJ2-5; D ambiguous. There are 13 residues in the CDR3. V gave up 6 bases and J gave up 2 bases, with 10 bases separating them. Germline CDR1 MNHEY, CDR2 SVGAGI.